This TCR beta chain was identified during a study of glioma-infiltrating T cells. This clonotype was counted once. Its antigen is unknown. Trimming at V came to 3 bases and at J to 6 bases, leaving 6 bases not matched to a gene. CDR1 is KGHDR, CDR2 SFDVKD, per germline. The CDR3 is made up of 14 amino acids. Regarding the study as a whole: Above-expected tissue-blood divergence occurred in all gliomas, most in low-grade ones. Very few CDR3 sequences were shared between tissue and blood.

Amplification of TCR alpha and beta CDR3 regions from RNA used iRepertoire nested multiplex PCR. Tissue mRNA or PBMC total RNA, roughly 90-450 ng, went into one-step reverse transcription and amplification. A single record per CDR3 protein comes from TCRdb applying MiXCR to the multiplex PCR reads. The sample shows about 140,000 distinct CDR3 sequences, about 39% of them seen only once. The origin of this receptor is a human donor with low-grade glioma or glioblastoma, undergoing nonglioma brain surgery, or in good health (not recorded which). V gene TRBV24-1 combines with J gene TRBJ1-1, with 7 bases identical to TRBD1. Source material: glioma tissue, nonneoplastic brain tissue, or PBMCs (not recorded which). The CDR3 sequence is CATSDRTGRAEAFF. In DNA, the CDR3 is TGTGCCACCAGTGATCGGACAGGTCGCGCTGAAGCTTTCTTT.